Listed here are 21 T cell receptor beta chains from one sample, sequenced in a study of cytomegalovirus exposure and HLA in healthy donors. The PCR ran on 60 Vbeta and 13 Jbeta primers. Clones were read by immunoSEQ multiplex PCR, and TCRdb kept only the in-frame ones, dropping some. The sample contains roughly 180,000 clones, around 80% of which appear only once. The sample comprised PBMCs. The receptor source for this set is a female donor in good health and CMV-seronegative.

This clone has a handful of counts. The genes are TRBV18 and TRBJ1-1; tentatively, D is TRBD1 (5 bases). Germline CDR1 reads KGHSH; CDR2 reads LQKENI. The length of the CDR3 is 14 residues. Trimming pared 6 bases from V and 5 bases from J, leaving 16 bases between. DNA of the CDR3: TGTGCCAGCTCTCATGGGGGGAGGGAGACTGAAGCTTTCTTT. Protein sequence: CASSHGGRETEAFF.

The chain couples TRBV25-1 to TRBJ1-4, with unresolved D. The CDR3 runs 16 residues. V was shortened by 1 base and J by 8 bases, with 17 bases between the two germline ends. CDR1 is MGHDK, CDR2 SYGVNS, per germline. CDR3 loop: CASSELERGFEEKLFF. In DNA, the CDR3 is TGTGCCAGCAGTGAATTGGAGCGGGGTTTCGAAGAAAAACTGTTTTTT.

The V and J genes are TRBV7-2 and TRBJ2-5, with TRBD2 identical over 12 bases. V lost 1 base to trimming and J lost 4 bases; unmatched junction nucleotides: 4. From germline, CDR1 is SGHTA and CDR2 FQGNSA. The CDR3 covers 16 residues. DNA for the CDR3: TGTGCCAGCAGCTTAGATCTAGCGGGAGGGATAGAGACCCAGTACTTC. Translating gives CASSLDLAGGIETQYF. The full variable domain, in which reference TRBV7-2 and TRBJ2-5 provide the parts outside the CDR3, is GAGVSQSPSNKVTEKGKDVELRCDPISGHTALYWYRQSLGQGLEFLIYFQGNSAPDKSGLPSDRFSAERTGGSVSTLTIQRTQQEDSAVYLCASSLDLAGGIETQYFGPGTRLLVL.

This chain joins TRBV7-2 and TRBJ1-4; D unclear. Germline assignment: CDR1 SGHTA and CDR2 FQGNSA. The V and J ends lost 1 base and 7 bases respectively, with 7 bases between them. CDR3 length: 13 amino acids. The CDR3 DNA follows: TGTGCCAGCAGCTTAGGTCGGGGTGAAAAACTGTTTTTT. It specifies CASSLGRGEKLFF.

This sequence joins TRBV7-9 and TRBJ1-4, with D hard to call. V lost 11 bases and J lost 6, with 16 bases in between. In germline, CDR1 is SEHNR, CDR2 FQNEAQ (reference sequence). The CDR3 extends over 13 amino acids. CDR3 nucleotide sequence: TGTGCCTCCACGAGGGATAGGGATGAAAAACTGTTTTTT. This gives the protein CASTRDRDEKLFF.

This clone has a handful of counts. The V and J genes are TRBV6-5 and TRBJ2-7, with a weak D call TRBD2 (6 bases). The CDR3 runs to 12 residues. Germline V gene sequence: CDR1 MNHEY, CDR2 SVGAGI. Trimming pared 6 bases from V and 2 bases from J, leaving 8 bases between. The CDR3 DNA follows: TGTGCCAGCAGGACGGGGGCCTACGAGCAGTACTTC. Translating it yields CASRTGAYEQYF.

J is TRBJ2-7 and V is TRBV18, with 11 bases fitting TRBD2. Germline V gives CDR1 KGHSH, CDR2 LQKENI. Losses at the gene ends were 5 bases for V and 5 bases for J; bases not matched to a gene: 8. This CDR3 has 15 amino acids. CDR3 protein: CASSISGRDGHEQYF. In nucleotides, the CDR3 is TGTGCCAGCTCAATTAGCGGGAGGGATGGGCACGAGCAGTACTTC.

The V and J genes are TRBV27 and TRBJ2-5; D is perhaps TRBD1 (5 bases). The DNA end favors TRBJ2-7, so the J call may be wrong. Germline assignment: CDR1 MNHEY and CDR2 SMNVEV (reference sequence). This CDR3 comprises 16 residues. The CDR3 loop reads CASSSLHQGILYEQYF. CDR3 coding DNA: TGTGCCAGCAGTTCTCTTCATCAGGGAATTCTATACGAGCAGTACTTC.

The V call is TRBV4-3, the J call TRBJ2-7, with D perhaps matching TRBD1 (5 bases). The germline CDR1 and CDR2 sequences are LGHNA and YSLEER. The CDR3 consists of 13 residues. V lost 1 base and J 9 bases, leaving 13 bases between the germline ends. In DNA form, the CDR3 reads TGCGCCAGCAGCCAAGTGGGGATTCAGGGGCAGTACTTC. It codes for CASSQVGIQGQYF.

The chain is built from TRBV5-4 and TRBJ2-1; 14 bases agree with TRBD2. Trimming took 2 bases from V and 9 from J; bases not matched to a gene: 16. This CDR3 spans 19 amino acids. The germline V gene encodes CDR1 SGHNT and CDR2 YYREEE (reference sequence). CDR3 region: CASSFGRPGTSGRYVEQFF. The CDR3 coding sequence is TGTGCCAGCAGCTTTGGCCGACCCGGGACTAGCGGGAGATACGTTGAGCAGTTCTTC. Combining the CDR3 with reference TRBV5-4 and TRBJ2-1 gives the whole variable domain ETGVTQSPTHLIKTRGQQVTLRCSSQSGHNTVSWYQQALGQGPQFIFQYYREEENGRGNFPPRFSGLQFPNYSSELNVNALELDDSALYLCASSFGRPGTSGRYVEQFFGPGTRLTVL.

The chain carries TRBV11-2 and TRBJ1-1, with TRBD1 as a possible D gene (5 bases). Per the germline V gene, CDR1 is SGHAT and CDR2 is FQNNGV. The V gene lost 4 bases and the J gene lost 5 bases, with 20 bases spanning the gap. CDR3 size: 16 residues. The CDR3 reads CASSSPRGPAGTEAFF. CDR3 nucleotide sequence: TGTGCCAGCAGCTCACCTAGGGGCCCTGCGGGGACTGAAGCTTTCTTT.

In its sample, this clone was seen once. The chain carries TRBV2 and TRBJ2-5; D perhaps matches TRBD1 (5 bases). Trimming stripped 8 bases from V and 11 bases from J, with 21 bases between. Germline V gives CDR1 SNHLY, CDR2 FYNNEI. This CDR3 is 13 amino acids long. The CDR3 protein is CASSRDSGREQYF. The CDR3, as DNA: TGTGCCAGCTCGAGAGACTCAGGGCGTGAGCAGTACTTC.

The chain employs TRBV9 and TRBJ2-7; 10 nucleotides agree with TRBD2. This CDR3 comprises 17 residues. The trim removed 0 bases at V and 4 bases at J, leaving 10 bases unmatched. Germline V CDR1 and CDR2: SGDLS, YYNGEE. The CDR3 sequence: CASSVAASGGHDYEQYF. In DNA form, the CDR3 reads TGTGCCAGCAGCGTAGCGGCTAGCGGGGGACATGATTACGAGCAGTACTTC.

The chain is built from TRBV28 and TRBJ2-5; the D gene is possibly TRBD1 (6 bases). The germline gives CDR1 MDHEN, CDR2 SYDVKM. Between the trimmed V and J ends, which lost 4 bases and 7 bases, there was a span of 22 bases. The CDR3 is 16 residues long. CDR3 DNA: TGTGCCAGCAGTTCGCCAGGACAGATCCCGGTAGTGACCCAGTACTTC. Amino acids: CASSSPGQIPVVTQYF.

The chain carries TRBV4-1 and TRBJ2-7; 7 nucleotides match TRBD1. Germline V gene sequence: CDR1 MGHRA, CDR2 YSYEKL. The CDR3 consists of 12 residues. V was pared by 3 bases and J by 7 bases, with 3 bases of the junction left unmatched. CDR3 bases: TGCGCCAGCAGCCACGCGGACAGGGAGCAGTACTTC. Translation gives CASSHADREQYF.

The chain joins TRBV29-1 to TRBJ1-1; D is perhaps TRBD1 (6 bases). Between the trimmed V and J ends, which lost 4 bases and 4 bases, there was a span of 13 bases. CDR1 is SQVTM and CDR2 is ANQGSEA in the germline V gene. This CDR3 region has 13 residues. Written as DNA, the CDR3 is TGCAGCGTTGTCAGGCAGGGGAGCACTGAAGCTTTCTTT. This sequence encodes CSVVRQGSTEAFF.

The V call is TRBV6-6, the J call TRBJ1-1, with no clear D. Germline loops: CDR1 MNHNY, CDR2 SVGAGI (reference sequence). Deletions cut 4 bases from V and 4 bases from J, with 10 bases between. This CDR3 comprises 13 residues. Here the CDR3 reads CASSSGLLTEAFF. The CDR3 DNA is TGTGCCAGCAGTTCCGGACTGCTCACTGAAGCTTTCTTT.

The chain combines TRBV29-1 with TRBJ2-1; the D gene is possibly TRBD1 (7 bases). Trimming stripped 6 bases from V and 5 bases from J, with 20 bases between. The CDR3 has 15 residues. The germline CDR1 and CDR2 sequences are SQVTM and ANQGSEA. DNA for the CDR3: TGCAGCGTGGGGCCCCGGGGGACAGTTAACAATGAGCAGTTCTTC. Translated, it gives CSVGPRGTVNNEQFF.

This clone occurred a few times. The gene calls are TRBV6-4 and TRBJ2-3; 8 nucleotides match TRBD1. Germline V gene data show CDR1 as MRHNA and CDR2 as SNTAGT. The CDR3 length is 14 residues. With 8 bases clipped from V and 4 bases from J, the junction kept 8 bases outside the gene matches. CDR3 coding DNA: TGTGCCAGCGCGTCAGGGGGCGAAGCAGATACGCAGTATTTT. Translation: CASASGGEADTQYF.

The chain couples TRBV2 to TRBJ1-6; TRBD1 matches 8 bases. V trimming: 7 bases; J trimming: 7 bases; junction bases outside the gene matches: 3. Per germline, CDR1 SNHLY and CDR2 FYNNEI. CDR3 length: 13 residues. CDR3 loop: CASIRQGNSPLHF. The CDR3, as DNA: TGTGCCAGCATTCGACAGGGGAATTCACCCCTCCACTTT.

The rearrangement uses TRBV29-1 and TRBJ1-2; 8 bases agree with TRBD1. The V gene's germline CDR1 is SQVTM and CDR2 ANQGSEA. The CDR3 loop spans 11 amino acids. J was trimmed by 8 bases and V by 5 bases; bases with no gene match: 4. CDR3 in DNA: TGCAGCGTTACACAGGGGGTGGGCTACACCTTC. It codes for CSVTQGVGYTF.